This T cell receptor (beta chain) emerged from a study of regulatory T cells in long-lasting Graves disease. Specified time point: persistent/refractory GD, antithyroid drugs over 5 years with positive TRAb. Making the TCR library involved RNA that had been extracted from PBMCs. The TCR beta library used iRepertoire HTBI primers with Arm-PCR amplification of CDR3. Each CDR3 protein is one row after TCRdb ran MiXCR on the multiplex PCR reads. The sample holds 420,000 or so distinct CDR3 sequences, around 20% seen once. This clonotype showed up many times. The V and J ends lost 6 bases and 7 bases respectively, with 10 bases between them. Germline V gene sequence: CDR1 SNHLY, CDR2 FYNNEI. This CDR3 region has 12 residues.

The TCR sequence derives from a female donor with Graves disease. The chain employs TRBV2 and TRBJ2-4; tentative D call: TRBD2 (5 bases). Sequences were derived from peripheral blood mononuclear cells (PBMCs), sampled when the disease was refractory, from a patient treated with antithyroid drugs. The CDR3 spells CASREAVNIQYF. CDR3 nucleotides: TGTGCCAGCAGGGAGGCTGTGAACATTCAGTACTTC.